The rows below give T cell receptor beta chains drawn from one sample of a study of blood T cell repertoires in COVID-19. The data were produced by immunoSEQ multiplex PCR, yet TCRdb's version contains in-frame clones alone and is incomplete. The sample lists roughly 200,000 clones, approximately 90% occurring once. The sequenced sample consisted of PBMCs or T cells enriched from blood (not recorded which). The receptors stem from a woman aged 40 to 50 in a cohort exposed to, infected with or recovered from COVID-19 (not recorded which). Each CDR3 is given with its conserved first and last residue. Fields, in order: V gene, D gene, J gene, clone size, CDR3 DNA, CDR3 protein. D genes are given only for firm matches. Some rows mark clone size as missing; the rest say once, few, many or name a class of expanded clone.

v_gene: TRBV9
d_gene: TRBD1
j_gene: TRBJ1-4
abundance: .
CDR3nt: TGTGCCAGCAGCGTAGGCAACAGGGGCAATGAAAAACTGTTTTTT
CDR3aa: CASSVGNRGNEKLFF

v_gene: TRBV14
d_gene: TRBD2
j_gene: TRBJ2-3
abundance: .
CDR3nt: TGTGCCAGCAGCCAAGAAACGGGAGGAGATACGCAGTATTTT
CDR3aa: CASSQETGGDTQYF

v_gene: TRBV4-1
d_gene: TRBD2
j_gene: TRBJ2-1
abundance: .
CDR3nt: TGCGCCAGCAGCCAAGAGCGGGAGAGATACAATGAGCAGTTCTTC
CDR3aa: CASSQERERYNEQFF

v_gene: TRBV1
d_gene: .
j_gene: TRBJ2-2
abundance: .
CDR3nt: TGCACCAGCAGCCAAGGTCACGGGGACACCGGGGAGCTGTTTTTT
CDR3aa: CTSSQGHGDTGELFF

v_gene: TRBV5-4
d_gene: .
j_gene: TRBJ2-1
abundance: .
CDR3nt: TGTGCCAGCAGCCTACTGAGCGGAGAGCAGTTCTTC
CDR3aa: CASSLLSGEQFF

v_gene: TRBV6-5
d_gene: TRBD1
j_gene: TRBJ1-2
abundance: .
CDR3nt: TGTGCCAGCAGCTTGGACAGGGTTTGGAGCTATGGCTACACCTTC
CDR3aa: CASSLDRVWSYGYTF

v_gene: TRBV13
d_gene: TRBD2
j_gene: TRBJ2-3
abundance: .
CDR3nt: TGTGCCAGCAGCGCCTCCGGGACTAGCCAATCAGATACGCAGTATTTT
CDR3aa: CASSASGTSQSDTQYF

v_gene: TRBV3-1/TRBV3-2
d_gene: .
j_gene: TRBJ1-4
abundance: few
CDR3nt: TGTGCCAGCAGCCTACAGGGAGGGGGTGAAAAACTGTTTTTT
CDR3aa: CASSLQGGGEKLFF

v_gene: TRBV4-1
d_gene: .
j_gene: TRBJ1-6
abundance: .
CDR3nt: TGCGCCAGCAGCCAAGTAGTGAATTCACCCCTCCACTTT
CDR3aa: CASSQVVNSPLHF

v_gene: TRBV5-8
d_gene: TRBD2
j_gene: TRBJ2-3
abundance: .
CDR3nt: TGTGCCAGCAGCTTGGGCTCTAGCGGAGATACGCAGTATTTT
CDR3aa: CASSLGSSGDTQYF

v_gene: TRBV19
d_gene: TRBD1
j_gene: TRBJ1-5
abundance: .
CDR3nt: TGTGCCAGTTCGGGACAGGGTGGCAATCAGCCCCAGCATTTT
CDR3aa: CASSGQGGNQPQHF

v_gene: TRBV28
d_gene: TRBD2
j_gene: TRBJ2-5
abundance: .
CDR3nt: TGTGCCAGCAGTCCTCCTGGGGGGGAGAGGGGGACCCAGTACTTC
CDR3aa: CASSPPGGERGTQYF

v_gene: TRBV7-2
d_gene: TRBD1
j_gene: TRBJ1-2
abundance: .
CDR3nt: TGTGCCAGCAGCGCGACAGGGGTCGTGGGCTACACCTTC
CDR3aa: CASSATGVVGYTF

v_gene: TRBV3-1/TRBV3-2
d_gene: .
j_gene: TRBJ1-1
abundance: .
CDR3nt: TGTGCCAGCAGCCTATTTAAAGGGGGTAGTACTGAAGCTTTCTTT
CDR3aa: CASSLFKGGSTEAFF